The 30 T cell receptor beta chains below come from one sample, sequenced in a study of identical twins. TCRdb processed the 5' RACE reads anew with MiXCR; each CDR3 protein has one entry. The sample holds about 720,000 distinct CDR3 sequences, 15% to 20% seen once. This sample was also put to use in a study of T cells expressing NK-cell markers.

Sequencing was done on a sample of PBMCs. The origin of the receptors is a woman aged 18-29 years in good health.

The chain has TRBV29-1 and TRBJ1-2; no clear D gene. The CDR3 extends over 13 amino acids. Germline CDR1 reads SQVTM; CDR2 reads ANQGSEA. V shed 7 bases and J shed 4 bases, with 16 bases lying between them. Here the CDR3 reads CSAGGQESYGYTF. The CDR3 DNA reads TGCAGCGCCGGTGGGCAGGAATCCTATGGCTACACCTTC.

This clonotype has a handful of counts. The rearrangement links TRBV12-3 or TRBV12-4 to TRBJ2-3; D is unclear. Trimming removed 5 bases at V and 6 bases at J, with 12 bases between. The CDR3 length is 13 residues. The CDR3 reads CASSPFRSDTQYF. The CDR3 nucleotides read TGTGCCAGCAGTCCTTTCAGGTCGGATACGCAGTATTTT.

The chain combines TRBV12-3 or TRBV12-4 with TRBJ1-2; TRBD1 matches at 7 bases. The CDR3 consists of 14 residues. Trimming removed 7 bases from V and 8 bases from J; junction bases left unmatched: 13. CDR3 nucleotide sequence: TGTGCCAGCAACGTCCAGGGGGGGGTTGTCGGCTACACCTTC. Its protein product is CASNVQGGVVGYTF.

This clonotype appeared a few times. The chain has TRBV2 and TRBJ2-1; TRBD2 matches 7 bases. V gave up 7 bases and J gave up 5 bases; unmatched junction bases: 8. The germline V gene encodes CDR1 SNHLY and CDR2 FYNNEI. This CDR3 spans 14 amino acids. This CDR3 reads CASTGLSRDNEQFF. In DNA, the CDR3 is TGTGCCAGCACGGGACTATCGCGTGACAATGAGCAGTTCTTC.

This clonotype came up a few times. V gene TRBV20-1 combines with J gene TRBJ2-7; TRBD1 aligns across 9 bases. V was clipped by 3 bases and J by 3 bases; unmatched bases: 6. Germline CDR1 and CDR2: DFQATT and SNEGSKA (reference sequence). This CDR3 spans 14 amino acids. This CDR3 is CSARSGQGFYEQYF. DNA for the CDR3: TGCAGTGCTAGGTCGGGACAGGGTTTCTACGAGCAGTACTTC.

The sample holds a few counts of this clonotype. This rearrangement joins TRBV30 to TRBJ2-7, with D tentatively TRBD1 (5 bases). V dropped 5 bases and J dropped 9 bases, with 20 bases sitting between them. The length of the CDR3 is 13 residues. Germline-derived CDR1 and CDR2 are GTSNPN and SVGIG (reference sequence). The CDR3, as DNA: TGTGCCTGGTCTCCTATCACAGGCTCCGGGCAGTACTTC. Protein product: CAWSPITGSGQYF.

In its sample, this clonotype was seen a few times. For the CDR3, the DNA is TGCGCCAGCAGCTTAAGCTGGTCTAGCACAGATACGCAGTATTTT. Amino acids: CASSLSWSSTDTQYF. V usage is TRBV5-1 and J usage is TRBJ2-3; D not resolved. Per the germline V gene, CDR1 is SGHRS and CDR2 is YFSETQ. The CDR3 consists of 15 residues. V was shortened by 2 bases and J by 0 bases, with 10 bases between the two germline ends. Looking up the rest from reference TRBV5-1 and TRBJ2-3 gives the full variable domain: KAGVTQTPRYLIKTRGQQVTLSCSPISGHRSVSWYQQTPGQGLQFLFEYFSETQRNKGNFPGRFSGRQFSNSRSEMNVSTLELGDSALYLCASSLSWSSTDTQYFGPGTRLTVL.

The rearrangement links TRBV10-3 to TRBJ2-7; D is ambiguous. CDR1 is ENHRY, CDR2 SYGVKD, per germline. V was clipped by 2 bases and J by 3 bases, with 11 bases between them. There are 14 residues in the CDR3. The CDR3 sequence: CAISEDMGYYEQYF. The CDR3 DNA sequence: TGTGCCATCAGTGAGGATATGGGGTACTACGAGCAGTACTTC.

This clonotype was observed at least ten times. The chain links TRBV6-5 to TRBJ1-2; the match to TRBD1 covers 9 bases. J was trimmed by 2 bases and V by 4 bases; bases with no gene match: 11. This CDR3 has 17 residues. Germline lookup yields CDR1 MNHEY and CDR2 SVGAGI. The CDR3 spells CASSFTGQGRGNYGYTF. The CDR3 DNA is TGTGCCAGCAGTTTCACGGGACAGGGTAGGGGAAACTATGGCTACACCTTC.

A few counts support this clonotype. V is TRBV6-2 or TRBV6-3 and J is TRBJ2-7; TRBD2 agrees at 9 bases. The CDR3 is made up of 16 amino acids. CDR1 MNHEY and CDR2 SVGEGT come from the germline V gene. V lost 4 bases, J lost 6 bases, and 13 bases stayed unmatched. CDR3 region: CASSSSLAGLFAEQYF. CDR3 DNA: TGTGCCAGCAGTTCCAGTCTAGCGGGGCTCTTTGCCGAGCAGTACTTC.

The chain joins TRBV6-6 to TRBJ2-7; D remains ambiguous. From germline, CDR1 is MNHNY and CDR2 SVGAGI (reference sequence). The V end was cut by 2 bases, the J end by 3 bases, with 5 bases between. CDR3 length: 12 amino acids. CDR3 amino acids: CASSYKHYEQYF. CDR3 DNA sequence: TGTGCCAGCAGTTACAAACACTACGAGCAGTACTTC.

The chain carries TRBV7-6 and TRBJ2-5; tentatively, D is TRBD1 (5 bases). Between the trimmed V and J ends, which lost 9 bases and 4 bases, there was a span of 12 bases. The germline V gene encodes CDR1 SGHVS and CDR2 FNYEAQ. The CDR3 length is 12 residues. CDR3 in DNA: TGTGCCAGGCAGGGTGGAAGAGAGACCCAGTACTTC. It codes for CARQGGRETQYF.

The V gene is TRBV20-1, the J gene TRBJ2-7; D may be TRBD2 (6 bases). Germline CDR1 is DFQATT and CDR2 is SNEGSKA (reference sequence). This CDR3 region has 15 residues. The V end lost 5 bases, the J end lost 2 bases, and 19 bases lay between the germline ends. CDR3 region: CSAHSRDWNTYEQYF. CDR3 nucleotides: TGCAGTGCTCACTCCCGGGACTGGAATACCTACGAGCAGTACTTC.

The chain carries TRBV29-1 and TRBJ2-5, with D uncertain. The ends were cut back, 2 bases at V and 5 bases at J, with 9 bases in the middle. This CDR3 comprises 12 residues. Germline lookup yields CDR1 SQVTM and CDR2 ANQGSEA. The CDR3 here is CSVEQAMETQYF. The CDR3 DNA reads as TGCAGCGTTGAACAAGCGATGGAGACCCAGTACTTC.

This clonotype was seen a handful of times. This chain joins TRBV5-1 and TRBJ2-7; D perhaps matches TRBD1 (5 bases). This CDR3 has 16 residues. CDR1 and CDR2 from the germline V gene are SGHRS and YFSETQ. V was pared by 4 bases and J by 0 bases, with 17 bases between. The CDR3 DNA reads as TGCGCCAGCAGCACAGGACGGGCAGCCAGCTCCTACGAGCAGTACTTC. It translates to CASSTGRAASSYEQYF.

This clonotype has only a few counts. The rearrangement links TRBV3-1 to TRBJ2-7; TRBD1 matches at 9 bases. Germline-derived CDR1 and CDR2 are LGHDT and YNNKEL (reference sequence). Trimming at V came to 2 bases and at J to 6 bases, leaving 14 bases not matched to a gene. This CDR3 region has 17 residues. The CDR3 coding sequence is TGTGCCAGCAGCCAATCATGGGCGGGGACAGGGTCCCGCGAGCAGTACTTC. Translated: CASSQSWAGTGSREQYF.

The table lists this clonotype with a few counts. This rearrangement joins TRBV7-3 to TRBJ1-6, with D possibly TRBD1 on 5 matching bases. Germline CDR1 SGHTA, CDR2 FQGTGA. This CDR3 has 16 residues. Deletions cut 5 bases from V and 9 bases from J, with 20 bases between. The CDR3 region is CASSPGSQGGGSPLHF. The CDR3 region has the DNA TGTGCCAGCAGCCCCGGGTCCCAGGGCGGTGGTTCACCCCTCCACTTT.

This clonotype was counted between two and nine times. This rearrangement joins TRBV10-3 to TRBJ1-2; D is uncertain. CDR3 length: 11 residues. The V gene lost 10 bases and the J gene lost 4 bases, with 10 bases spanning the gap. From germline, CDR1 is ENHRY and CDR2 SYGVKD. CDR3 sequence: CATVAFYGYTF. CDR3 bases: TGTGCCACCGTCGCCTTCTATGGCTACACCTTC.

The chain joins TRBV18 to TRBJ1-1; D uncertain. The CDR3 is 13 residues long. V lost 2 bases, J lost 5 bases, and 9 bases lay in between. CDR1 is KGHSH, CDR2 LQKENI, per germline. The CDR3 nucleotides are TGTGCCAGCTCACCAAACCAAAATACTGAAGCTTTCTTT. It is translated as CASSPNQNTEAFF.

The rearrangement joins TRBV20-1 to TRBJ2-5; weak D call: TRBD2 (8 bases). Between the trimmed V and J ends, which lost 0 bases and 4 bases, there was a span of 21 bases. This CDR3 comprises 17 residues. From germline, CDR1 is DFQATT and CDR2 SNEGSKA (reference sequence). CDR3 region: CSAREFRGTSLGETQYF. DNA for the CDR3: TGCAGTGCTAGAGAATTCAGGGGGACTAGTCTCGGAGAGACCCAGTACTTC.

This clonotype occurred a few times. V gene TRBV20-1 combines with J gene TRBJ1-6, with 11 positions matching TRBD1. The germline gives CDR1 DFQATT, CDR2 SNEGSKA (reference sequence). V lost 2 bases to trimming and J lost 3 bases; unmatched junction nucleotides: 3. The length of the CDR3 is 16 residues. The DNA of the CDR3 is TGCAGTGCTAGAAAAGGGACAGGGGGCTATAATTCACCCCTCCACTTT. Translation: CSARKGTGGYNSPLHF.

This clonotype has only a few counts. The V and J genes are TRBV6-2 or TRBV6-3 and TRBJ1-1; TRBD1 is a possible D gene (5 bases). This CDR3 has 12 amino acids. Germline loops: CDR1 MNHEY, CDR2 SVGEGT. The ends were cut back, 2 bases at V and 10 bases at J, with 11 bases in the middle. The CDR3 is CASSYRGRGAFF. For the CDR3, the DNA is TGTGCCAGCAGTTACAGGGGTCGAGGAGCTTTCTTT.

The chain links TRBV29-1 to TRBJ2-7; D might be TRBD1 (6 bases). Trimming pared 4 bases from V and 1 base from J, leaving 11 bases between. The CDR3 has 13 amino acids. CDR1 SQVTM and CDR2 ANQGSEA come from the germline V gene. The CDR3 region has the DNA TGCAGCGTTGGGGGGACATATTCCTACGAGCAGTACTTC. Translated, it gives CSVGGTYSYEQYF.

This clonotype was seen only a few times. The genes are TRBV4-1 and TRBJ2-5; TRBD2 matches 8 bases. The V gene's germline CDR1 is MGHRA and CDR2 YSYEKL. The CDR3 spans 21 residues. V gave up 3 bases and J gave up 5 bases; unmatched junction bases: 26. CDR3 residues: CASSHILGGGDSGIDGETQYF. CDR3 DNA: TGCGCCAGCAGCCACATCCTCGGGGGGGGAGATAGCGGTATCGATGGGGAGACCCAGTACTTC.

The chain has TRBV29-1 and TRBJ2-2; 8 nucleotides match TRBD1. Per germline, CDR1 SQVTM and CDR2 ANQGSEA. The CDR3 loop spans 14 amino acids. V lost 8 bases and J lost 3; bases outside the gene matches: 8. This CDR3 is CSYHDRGDTGELFF. Written as DNA, the CDR3 is TGCAGCTATCATGACAGGGGAGACACCGGGGAGCTGTTTTTT.

There are a few counts of this clonotype. The rearrangement uses TRBV11-2 and TRBJ1-3, with no clear D. There are 13 residues in the CDR3. The germline V gene encodes CDR1 SGHAT and CDR2 FQNNGV. V lost 6 bases to trimming and J lost 4 bases, with 10 bases between them. The CDR3 nucleotides are TGTGCCAGCAGTCCCCTTGGCGGAAACACCATATATTTT. Protein product: CASSPLGGNTIYF.

This clonotype was recorded many times. The V call is TRBV18, the J call TRBJ2-7; a possible D gene is TRBD1 (6 bases). Trimming cost V 3 bases and J 1 base, with 10 bases left between them. Germline CDR1 and CDR2: KGHSH and LQKENI. The CDR3 is made up of 14 amino acids. CDR3 protein: CASSPQGQSYEQYF. The DNA for the CDR3 is TGTGCCAGCTCACCGCAAGGACAGTCCTACGAGCAGTACTTC.

This sequence joins TRBV7-9 and TRBJ1-2, with 11 positions matching TRBD1. The CDR3 spans 12 residues. Per germline, CDR1 SEHNR and CDR2 FQNEAQ (reference sequence). J lost 12 bases, V lost 4 bases, and 4 bases had no gene match. CDR3: CASSWDRGKNTF. The CDR3 bases are TGTGCCAGCAGCTGGGACAGGGGGAAGAACACCTTC. The full variable domain, its missing parts supplied by reference TRBV7-9 and TRBJ1-2, is DTGVSQNPRHKITKRGQNVTFRCDPISEHNRLYWYRQTLGQGPEFLTYFQNEAQLEKSRLLSDRFSAERPKGSFSTLEIQRTEQGDSAMYLCASSWDRGKNTFGSGTRLTVV.

This clonotype was detected many times. V is TRBV12-3 or TRBV12-4 and J is TRBJ1-1; possible D gene TRBD1, 5 bases. V shed 1 base and J shed 1 base, with 7 bases lying between them. The CDR3 runs 14 residues. The CDR3 spells CASSLEGTNTEAFF. In nucleotides, the CDR3 is TGTGCCAGCAGTTTAGAGGGGACGAACACTGAAGCTTTCTTT.

This clonotype was picked up a small number of times. The chain joins TRBV12-3 or TRBV12-4 to TRBJ2-1, with 7 bases lining up with TRBD2. The V segment lost 8 bases and the J segment 0 bases; nucleotides outside the gene matches: 7. The CDR3 extends over 15 amino acids. The CDR3 nucleotides read TGTGCCAGCTTGTCCGGGACTAACTCCTACAATGAGCAGTTCTTC. It codes for CASLSGTNSYNEQFF.